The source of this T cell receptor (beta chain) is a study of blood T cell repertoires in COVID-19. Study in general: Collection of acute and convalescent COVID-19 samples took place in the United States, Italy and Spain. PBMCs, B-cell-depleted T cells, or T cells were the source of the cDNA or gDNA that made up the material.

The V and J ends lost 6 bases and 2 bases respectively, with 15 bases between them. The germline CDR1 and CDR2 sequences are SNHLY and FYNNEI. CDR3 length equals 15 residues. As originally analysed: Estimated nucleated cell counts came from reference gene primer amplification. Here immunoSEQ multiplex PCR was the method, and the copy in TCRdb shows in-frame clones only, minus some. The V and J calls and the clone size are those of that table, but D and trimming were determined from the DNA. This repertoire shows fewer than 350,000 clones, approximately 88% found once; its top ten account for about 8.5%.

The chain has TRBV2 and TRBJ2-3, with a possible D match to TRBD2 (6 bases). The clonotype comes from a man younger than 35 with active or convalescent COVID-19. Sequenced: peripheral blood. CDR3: CASSPVVADTDTQYF. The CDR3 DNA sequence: TGTGCCAGCAGCCCGGTGGTAGCGGACACAGATACGCAGTATTTT.